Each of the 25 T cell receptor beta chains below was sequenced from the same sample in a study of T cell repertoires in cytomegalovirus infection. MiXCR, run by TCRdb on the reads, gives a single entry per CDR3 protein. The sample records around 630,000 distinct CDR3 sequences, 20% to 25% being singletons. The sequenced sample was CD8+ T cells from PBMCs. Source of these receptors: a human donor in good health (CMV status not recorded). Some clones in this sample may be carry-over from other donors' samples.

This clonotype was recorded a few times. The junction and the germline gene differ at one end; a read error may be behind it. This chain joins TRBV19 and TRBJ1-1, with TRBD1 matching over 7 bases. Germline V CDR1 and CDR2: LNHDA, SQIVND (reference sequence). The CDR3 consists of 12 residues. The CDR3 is CVSSPRGTEAFF. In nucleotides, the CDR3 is TGTGTCAGTAGTCCCAGGGGGACTGAAGCTTTCTTT.

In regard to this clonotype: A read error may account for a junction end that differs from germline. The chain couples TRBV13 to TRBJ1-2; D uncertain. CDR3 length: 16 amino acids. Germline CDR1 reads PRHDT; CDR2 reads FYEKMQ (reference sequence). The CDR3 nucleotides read TGTGCCAGCAGTTTAGGTTACTCACCTAAAGACTATGGCTACACCTTC. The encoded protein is CASSLGYSPKDYGYTF.

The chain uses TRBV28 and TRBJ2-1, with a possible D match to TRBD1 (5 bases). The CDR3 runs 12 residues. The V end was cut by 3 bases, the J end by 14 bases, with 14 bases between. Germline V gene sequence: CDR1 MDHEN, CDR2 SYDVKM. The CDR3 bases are TGTGCCAGCAGTTTCCCATCCCCGACAGAGTTCTTC. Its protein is CASSFPSPTEFF. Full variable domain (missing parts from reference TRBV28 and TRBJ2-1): DVKVTQSSRYLVKRTGEKVFLECVQDMDHENMFWYRQDPGLGLRLIYFSYDVKMKEKGDIPEGYSVSREKKERFSLILESASTNQTSMYLCASSFPSPTEFFGPGTRLTVL.

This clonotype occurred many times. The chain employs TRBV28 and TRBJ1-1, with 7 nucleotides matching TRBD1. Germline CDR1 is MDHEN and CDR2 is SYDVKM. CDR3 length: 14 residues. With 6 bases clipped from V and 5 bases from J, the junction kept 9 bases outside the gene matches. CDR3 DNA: TGTGCCAGCAGCCTGACAGGGCTAGGAACTGAAGCTTTCTTT. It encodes CASSLTGLGTEAFF.

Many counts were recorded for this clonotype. As DNA, the CDR3 is TGTGCCAGCAGCTTCCGAGCCGCAATGGACCCGCCTAACAATGAGCAGTTCTTC. Its translation: CASSFRAAMDPPNNEQFF. The chain uses TRBV7-2 and TRBJ2-1; D is unclear. Germline CDR1 reads SGHTA; CDR2 reads FQGNSA. V was shortened by 3 bases and J by 5 bases, with 23 bases between the two germline ends. CDR3 size: 18 residues.

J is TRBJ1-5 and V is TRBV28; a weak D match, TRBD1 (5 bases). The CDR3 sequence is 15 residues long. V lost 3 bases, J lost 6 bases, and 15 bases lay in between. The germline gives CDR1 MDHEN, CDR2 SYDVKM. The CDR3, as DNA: TGTGCCAGCAGTTTTCTCCGTGACAGCCCTCAGCCCCAGCATTTT. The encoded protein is CASSFLRDSPQPQHF. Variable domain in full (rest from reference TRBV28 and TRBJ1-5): DVKVTQSSRYLVKRTGEKVFLECVQDMDHENMFWYRQDPGLGLRLIYFSYDVKMKEKGDIPEGYSVSREKKERFSLILESASTNQTSMYLCASSFLRDSPQPQHFGDGTRLSIL.

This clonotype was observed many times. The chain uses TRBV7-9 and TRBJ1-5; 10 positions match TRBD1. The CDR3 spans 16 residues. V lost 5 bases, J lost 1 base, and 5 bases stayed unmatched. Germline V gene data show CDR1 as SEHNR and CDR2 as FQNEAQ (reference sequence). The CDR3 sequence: CASSRTDRGSNQPQHF. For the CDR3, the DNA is TGTGCCAGCAGCCGAACGGACAGGGGGAGCAATCAGCCCCAGCATTTT.

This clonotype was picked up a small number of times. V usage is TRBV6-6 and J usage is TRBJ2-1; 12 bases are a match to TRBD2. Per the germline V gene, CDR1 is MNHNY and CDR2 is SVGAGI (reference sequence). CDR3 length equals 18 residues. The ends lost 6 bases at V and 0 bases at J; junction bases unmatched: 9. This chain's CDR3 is CASSLGLAGSNSYNEQFF. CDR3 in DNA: TGTGCCAGCAGCCTCGGACTAGCGGGGTCAAACTCCTACAATGAGCAGTTCTTC.

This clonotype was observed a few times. The CDR3 here is CATSPQDRVHEQYV. CDR3 DNA sequence: TGTGCCACCAGCCCACAGGACAGGGTCCACGAGCAGTACGTC. This chain joins TRBV15 and TRBJ2-7; 8 positions match TRBD1. With 5 bases clipped from V and 5 bases from J, the junction kept 8 bases outside the gene matches. CDR3 length equals 14 residues. Germline V CDR1 and CDR2: LNHNV, YYDKDF (reference sequence).

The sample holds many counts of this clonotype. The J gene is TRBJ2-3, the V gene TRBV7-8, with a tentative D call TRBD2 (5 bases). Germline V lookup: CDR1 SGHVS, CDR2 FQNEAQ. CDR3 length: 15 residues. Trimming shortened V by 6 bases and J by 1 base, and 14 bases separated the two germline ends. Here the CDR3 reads CASRAEGGRTDTQYF. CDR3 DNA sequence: TGTGCCAGCAGGGCAGAGGGTGGGCGCACAGATACGCAGTATTTT.

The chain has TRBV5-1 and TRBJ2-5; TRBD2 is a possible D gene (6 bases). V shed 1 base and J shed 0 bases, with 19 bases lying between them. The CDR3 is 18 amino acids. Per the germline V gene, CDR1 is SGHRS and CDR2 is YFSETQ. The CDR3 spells CASSLYGSGGADQETQYF. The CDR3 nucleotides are TGCGCCAGCAGCTTGTACGGGTCCGGCGGGGCGGACCAAGAGACCCAGTACTTC.

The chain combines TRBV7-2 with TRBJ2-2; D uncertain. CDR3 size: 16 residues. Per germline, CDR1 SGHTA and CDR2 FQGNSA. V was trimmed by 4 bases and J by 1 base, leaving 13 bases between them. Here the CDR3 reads CASSSAGRQNTGELFF. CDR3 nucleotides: TGTGCCAGCAGCTCCGCTGGGCGTCAGAACACCGGGGAGCTGTTTTTT.

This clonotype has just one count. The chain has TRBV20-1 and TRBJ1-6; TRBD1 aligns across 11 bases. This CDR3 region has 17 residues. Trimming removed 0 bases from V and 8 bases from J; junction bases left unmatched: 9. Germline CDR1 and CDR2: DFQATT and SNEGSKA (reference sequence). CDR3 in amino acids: CSARDRQGQGGYSPLHF. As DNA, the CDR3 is TGCAGTGCTAGAGATCGGCAGGGACAGGGGGGTTATTCACCCCTCCACTTT.

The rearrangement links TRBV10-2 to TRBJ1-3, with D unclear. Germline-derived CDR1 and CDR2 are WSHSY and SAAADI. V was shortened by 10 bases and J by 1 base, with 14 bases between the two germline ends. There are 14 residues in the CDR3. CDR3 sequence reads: CATSVTESGNTIYF. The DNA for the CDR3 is TGCGCCACCTCAGTGACTGAGTCTGGAAACACCATATATTTT.

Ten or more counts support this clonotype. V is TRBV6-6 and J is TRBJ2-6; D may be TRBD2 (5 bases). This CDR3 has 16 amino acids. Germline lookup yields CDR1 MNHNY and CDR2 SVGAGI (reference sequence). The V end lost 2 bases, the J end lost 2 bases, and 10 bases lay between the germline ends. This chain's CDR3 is CASSYREGAGANVLTF. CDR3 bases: TGTGCCAGCAGTTACCGAGAGGGAGCTGGGGCCAACGTCCTGACTTTC.

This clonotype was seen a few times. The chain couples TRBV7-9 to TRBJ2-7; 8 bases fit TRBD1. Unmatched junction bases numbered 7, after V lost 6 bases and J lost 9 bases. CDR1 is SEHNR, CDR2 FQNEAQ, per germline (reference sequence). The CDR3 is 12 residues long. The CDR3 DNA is TGTGCCAGCAGTTATGGACAGGGTGGGCAGTACGTC. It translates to CASSYGQGGQYV.

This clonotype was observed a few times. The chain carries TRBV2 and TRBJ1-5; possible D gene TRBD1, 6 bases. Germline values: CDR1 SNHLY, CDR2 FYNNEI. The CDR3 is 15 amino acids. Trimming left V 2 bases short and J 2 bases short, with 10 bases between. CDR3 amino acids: CASSEYRDGNQPQHF. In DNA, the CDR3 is TGTGCCAGCAGTGAATACAGGGACGGCAATCAGCCCCAGCATTTT.

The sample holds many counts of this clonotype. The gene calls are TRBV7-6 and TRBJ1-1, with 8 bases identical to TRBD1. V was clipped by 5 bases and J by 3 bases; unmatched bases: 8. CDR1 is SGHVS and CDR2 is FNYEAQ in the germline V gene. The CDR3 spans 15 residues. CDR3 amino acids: CASSPYSTGDTEAFF. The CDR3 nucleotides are TGTGCCAGCAGCCCATACTCGACAGGGGACACTGAAGCTTTCTTT.

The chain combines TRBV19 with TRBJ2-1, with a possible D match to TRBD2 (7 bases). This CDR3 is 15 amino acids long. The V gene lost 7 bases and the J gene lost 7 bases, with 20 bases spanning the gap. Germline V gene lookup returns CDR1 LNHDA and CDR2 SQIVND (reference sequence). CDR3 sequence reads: CASKRGGGPLNEQFF. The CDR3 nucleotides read TGTGCCAGTAAGAGGGGGGGGGGGCCACTGAATGAGCAGTTCTTC.

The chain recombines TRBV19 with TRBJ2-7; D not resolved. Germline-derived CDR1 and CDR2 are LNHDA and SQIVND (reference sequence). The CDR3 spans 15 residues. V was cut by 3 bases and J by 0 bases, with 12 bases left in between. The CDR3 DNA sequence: TGTGCCAGTAGTATCAGCTTTGGCAGCTCCTACGAGCAGTACGTC. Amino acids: CASSISFGSSYEQYV.

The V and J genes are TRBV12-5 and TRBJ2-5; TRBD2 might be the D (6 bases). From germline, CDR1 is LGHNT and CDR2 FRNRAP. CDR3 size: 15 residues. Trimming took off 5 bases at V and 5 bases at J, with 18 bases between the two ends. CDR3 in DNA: TGTGCTAGTGGTCCAACCCTTGGGGGGAGTGAGACCCAGTACTTC. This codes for CASGPTLGGSETQYF.

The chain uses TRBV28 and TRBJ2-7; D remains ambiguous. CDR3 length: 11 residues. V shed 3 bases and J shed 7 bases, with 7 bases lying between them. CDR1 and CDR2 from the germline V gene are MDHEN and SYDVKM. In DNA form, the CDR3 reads TGTGCCAGCAGTTTTATGAGTGAGCAGTACGTC. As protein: CASSFMSEQYV.

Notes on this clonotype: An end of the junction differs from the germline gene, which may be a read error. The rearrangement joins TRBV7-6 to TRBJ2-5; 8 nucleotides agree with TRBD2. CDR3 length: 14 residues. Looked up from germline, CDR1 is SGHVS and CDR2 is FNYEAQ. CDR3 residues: CASSLGLAQETKYF. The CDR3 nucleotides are TGTGCCAGCAGCCTAGGACTAGCACAAGAGACCAAGTACTTC. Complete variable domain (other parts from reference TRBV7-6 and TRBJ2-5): GAGVSQSPRYKVTKRGQDVALRCDPISGHVSLYWYRQALGQGPEFLTYFNYEAQQDKSGLPNDRFSAERPEGSISTLTIQRTEQRDSAMYRCASSLGLAQETKYFGPGTRLLVL.

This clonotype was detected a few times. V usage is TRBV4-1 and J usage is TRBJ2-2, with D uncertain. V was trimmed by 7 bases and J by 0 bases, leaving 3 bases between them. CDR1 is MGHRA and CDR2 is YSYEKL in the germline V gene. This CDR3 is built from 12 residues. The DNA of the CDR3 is TGCGCCAGCAACTCGAACACCGGGGAGCTGTTTTTT. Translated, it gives CASNSNTGELFF.

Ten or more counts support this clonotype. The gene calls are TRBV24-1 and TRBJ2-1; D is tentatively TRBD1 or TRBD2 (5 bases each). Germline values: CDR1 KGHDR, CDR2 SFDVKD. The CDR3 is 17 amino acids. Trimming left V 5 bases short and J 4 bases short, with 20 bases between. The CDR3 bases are TGTGCCACCAGTGGGCAAAACCGGGACGGAATATACAATGAGCAGTTCTTC. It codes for CATSGQNRDGIYNEQFF.